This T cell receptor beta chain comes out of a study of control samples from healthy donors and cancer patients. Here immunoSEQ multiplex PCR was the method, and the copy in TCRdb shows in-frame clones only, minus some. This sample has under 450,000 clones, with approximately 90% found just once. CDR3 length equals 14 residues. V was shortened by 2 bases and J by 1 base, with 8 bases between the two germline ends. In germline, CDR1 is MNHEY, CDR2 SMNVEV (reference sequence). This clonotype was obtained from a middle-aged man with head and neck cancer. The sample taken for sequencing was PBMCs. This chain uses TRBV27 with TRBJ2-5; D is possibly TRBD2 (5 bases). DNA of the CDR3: TGTGCCAGCAGTTTAGAGCGGACCCAAGAGACCCAGTACTTC. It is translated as CASSLERTQETQYF.